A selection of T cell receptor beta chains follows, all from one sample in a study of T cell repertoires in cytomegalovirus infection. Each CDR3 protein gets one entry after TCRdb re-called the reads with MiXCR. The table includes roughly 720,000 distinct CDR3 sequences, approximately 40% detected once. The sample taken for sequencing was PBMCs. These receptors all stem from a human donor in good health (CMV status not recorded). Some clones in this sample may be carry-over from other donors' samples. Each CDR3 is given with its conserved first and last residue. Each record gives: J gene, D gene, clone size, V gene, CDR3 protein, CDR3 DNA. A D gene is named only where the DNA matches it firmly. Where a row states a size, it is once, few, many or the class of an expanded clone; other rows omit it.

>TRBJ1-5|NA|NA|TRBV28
CASSLWTQPQHF
TGTGCCAGCAGTTTATGGACTCAGCCCCAGCATTTT
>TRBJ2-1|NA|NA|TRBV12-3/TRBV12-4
CASSFISGKGNEQFF
TGTGCCAGCAGTTTCATCTCGGGAAAGGGCAATGAGCAGTTCTTC
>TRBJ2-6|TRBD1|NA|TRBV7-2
CASSLPTGGANVLTF
TGTGCCAGCAGCCTACCGACAGGGGGGGCCAACGTCCTGACTTTC
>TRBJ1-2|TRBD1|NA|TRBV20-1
CSDLDRYLRGTYGYTF
TGCAGTGATCTGGACAGGTACCTCCGAGGGACCTATGGCTACACCTTC
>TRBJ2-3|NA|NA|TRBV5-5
CASSLVWGTDTQYF
TGTGCCAGCAGCTTGGTTTGGGGCACAGATACGCAGTATTTT
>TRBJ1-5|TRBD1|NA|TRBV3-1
CASRQRGLGQRQTF
TGTGCCAGCCGCCAAAGGGGGCTTGGTCAGCGCCAGACTTTT
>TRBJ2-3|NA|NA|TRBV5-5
CASSLDRSDTQYF
TGTGCCAGCAGCTTGGACAGATCAGATACGCAGTATTTT
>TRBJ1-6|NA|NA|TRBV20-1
CSARVPSGVYNSPLHF
TGCAGTGCTAGAGTTCCGTCAGGGGTGTATAATTCACCCCTCCACTTT
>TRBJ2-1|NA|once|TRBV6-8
CASSLLPRRGSYNEQFF
TGTGCCAGCAGTCTATTACCCCGGCGGGGCTCCTACAATGAGCAGTTCTTC
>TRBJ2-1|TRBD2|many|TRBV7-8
CASSFLLRGRLAGAREQFF
TGTGCCAGCAGCTTCCTCCTTAGAGGGCGACTAGCGGGAGCCAGAGAGCAGTTCTTC
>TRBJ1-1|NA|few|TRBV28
CASSTPDLKSEAFF
TGTGCCAGCAGTACTCCGGACCTTAAGTCTGAAGCTTTCTTT